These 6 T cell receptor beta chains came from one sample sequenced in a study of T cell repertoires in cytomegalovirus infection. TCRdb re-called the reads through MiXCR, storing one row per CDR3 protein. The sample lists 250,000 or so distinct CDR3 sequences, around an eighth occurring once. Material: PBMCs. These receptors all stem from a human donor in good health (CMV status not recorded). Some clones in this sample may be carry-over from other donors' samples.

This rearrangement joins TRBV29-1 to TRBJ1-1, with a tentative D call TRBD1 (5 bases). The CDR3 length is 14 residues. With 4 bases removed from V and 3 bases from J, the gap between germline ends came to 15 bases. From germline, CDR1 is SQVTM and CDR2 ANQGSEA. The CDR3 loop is CSVGLGGEYTEAFF. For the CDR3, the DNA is TGCAGCGTTGGGTTGGGGGGTGAGTACACTGAAGCTTTCTTT. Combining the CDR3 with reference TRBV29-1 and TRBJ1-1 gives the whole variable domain SAVISQKPSRDICQRGTSLTIQCQVDSQVTMMFWYRQQPGQSLTLIATANQGSEATYESGFVIDKFPISRPNLTFSTLTVSNMSPEDSSIYLCSVGLGGEYTEAFFGQGTRLTVV.

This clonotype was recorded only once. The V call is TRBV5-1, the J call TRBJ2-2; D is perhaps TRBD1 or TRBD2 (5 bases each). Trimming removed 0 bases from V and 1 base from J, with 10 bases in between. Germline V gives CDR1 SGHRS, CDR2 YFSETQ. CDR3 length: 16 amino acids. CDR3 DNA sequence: TGCGCCAGCAGCTTGGCAGGGAGCGGGAACACCGGGGAGCTGTTTTTT. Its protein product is CASSLAGSGNTGELFF.

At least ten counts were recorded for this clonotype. This chain's CDR3 is CAISESGSGTANEKLFF. DNA of the CDR3: TGTGCCATCAGTGAGTCCGGGTCCGGGACAGCTAATGAAAAACTGTTTTTT. The chain has TRBV10-3 and TRBJ1-4; TRBD1 matches 7 bases. Germline V gene data show CDR1 as ENHRY and CDR2 as SYGVKD. The CDR3 sequence is 17 residues long. Trimming removed 0 bases from V and 3 bases from J; junction bases left unmatched: 7.

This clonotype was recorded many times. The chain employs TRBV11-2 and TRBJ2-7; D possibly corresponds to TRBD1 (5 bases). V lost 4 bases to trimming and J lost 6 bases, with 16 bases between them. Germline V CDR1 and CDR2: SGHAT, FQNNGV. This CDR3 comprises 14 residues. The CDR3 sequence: CASSSTIGVGEQYF. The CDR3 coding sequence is TGTGCCAGCAGCTCCACGATAGGGGTTGGCGAGCAGTACTTC.

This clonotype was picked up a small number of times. The CDR3 here is CSVLSEGQRSKLFF. The DNA for the CDR3 is TGCAGCGTTTTATCGGAAGGTCAGAGGAGTAAGCTTTTCTTT. This chain joins TRBV29-1 and TRBJ1-1; no clear D. Trimming stripped 5 bases from V and 13 bases from J, with 26 bases between. Germline V gene sequence: CDR1 SQVTM, CDR2 ANQGSEA. The CDR3 loop spans 14 amino acids.

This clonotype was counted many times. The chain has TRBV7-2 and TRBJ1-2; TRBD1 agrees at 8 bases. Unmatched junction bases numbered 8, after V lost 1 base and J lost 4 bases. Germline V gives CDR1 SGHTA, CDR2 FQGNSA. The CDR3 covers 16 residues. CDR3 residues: CASSLGGQGAIYGYTF. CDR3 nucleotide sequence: TGTGCCAGCAGCTTAGGAGGGCAGGGGGCAATCTATGGCTACACCTTC.